This TCR beta chain was documented in a study of vaccination and CD4 T cells after COVID-19. About the study: The convalescents included six males and four females, and among them two were Hispanic while seven were Caucasian. SARS-CoV-2, HCoV-NL63, HCoV-OC43 and HCoV-229E supplied the overlapping spike peptides used to stimulate cells.

Scientists ran DNA taken from cultured CD4+ T cells through the Oncomine TCR Beta short-read assay for sequencing. It was from cultured CD4+ T cells that genomic DNA was extracted. Each CDR3 protein gets one entry after TCRdb re-called the PCR reads with MiXCR. Altogether 16,000 or so distinct CDR3 sequences are present, about 52% being singletons, with the ten largest covering about 4%. Regarding this clonotype: The antigen remains unidentified.

V lost 0 bases and J lost 1; bases outside the gene matches: 8. Germline V gene lookup returns CDR1 MGHDK and CDR2 SYGVNS. This CDR3 is 18 amino acids long. Documented treatment: approximately nine-day PBMC culture with coronavirus spike peptide pools or control peptides (ViraFEST assay). Using peptide pools, antigen-specific T cells were expanded in ViraFEST before TCRs were sequenced. The receptor's source is a human donor who had recovered from COVID-19. The chain joins TRBV25-1 to TRBJ2-1; 8 nucleotides align to TRBD2. Material: CD4+ T cells from blood, cultured in vitro, obtained before SARS-CoV-2 vaccination. This chain's CDR3 is CASSEYGGASGSYNEQFF. The CDR3 DNA reads TGTGCCAGCAGTGAATATGGAGGAGCTAGCGGGTCCTACAATGAGCAGTTCTTC. Full variable domain (missing parts from reference TRBV25-1 and TRBJ2-1): EADIYQTPRYLVIGTGKKITLECSQTMGHDKMYWYQQDPGMELHLIHYSYGVNSTEKGDLSSESTVSRIRTEHFPLTLESARPSHTSQYLCASSEYGGASGSYNEQFFGPGTRLTVL.